A selection of T cell receptor beta chains follows, all from one sample in a study of shared clonotypes between healthy human individuals. Libraries were prepared by immunoSEQ multiplex PCR; TCRdb keeps only in-frame clonotypes and omits some of them. In the table there are about 2.2 million clones, around 93% of which are singletons. Sequencing input: naive CD8+ T cells from PBMCs. These TCRs come from a man aged 18 to 29 in good health. Some clones in this sample may be carry-over from other donors' samples. Each CDR3 is given with its conserved first and last residue. D genes are given only for firm matches. A row's size may be missing; if present it is once, few, many or a size class.

TGTGCCAGCGCCCCGGGGAGGGGGTATCAGCCCCAGCATTTT	CASAPGRGYQPQHF	-	TRBV27	TRBJ1-5	14	once
TGTGCCAGCAGTGAAAGAGGGACTCCGGGCGATGAGCAGTTCTTC	CASSERGTPGDEQFF	-	TRBV2	TRBJ2-1	15	few
TGTGCCAGCAGTGGGGGGGGGACCCAGTACTTC	CASSGGGTQYF	TRBD2	TRBV27	TRBJ2-5	11	-
TGTGCCAGCAGCTCGACAGGGAGATCCGGACCCCTCCACTTT	CASSSTGRSGPLHF	TRBD1	TRBV7-3	TRBJ1-6	14	-
TGTGCCAGCAGCCCACTGAGAGGGGGACCAGAGGGCTACACCTTC	CASSPLRGGPEGYTF	-	TRBV7-3	TRBJ1-2	15	once
TGTGCCAGCAGCTTGGTTGGCGGGGAGCTGTTTTTT	CASSLVGGELFF	-	TRBV7-7	TRBJ2-2	12	-
TGTGCCAGCAGTTACTCGACAGGGGGGTTTGAAAAACTGTTTTTT	CASSYSTGGFEKLFF	TRBD1	TRBV2	TRBJ1-4	15	-
TGTGCCAGCAGCGCCACGGGAAGATCGAACACTGAAGCTTTCTTT	CASSATGRSNTEAFF	-	TRBV9	TRBJ1-1	15	-
TGTGCCAGTAGCATCCGGGACAATGGGGGCAATGAGCAGTTCTTC	CASSIRDNGGNEQFF	-	TRBV19	TRBJ2-1	15	-
TGTGCCAGTAATCCGCGCCAGACTAGTGTAGGCACCGGGGAGCTGTTTTTT	CASNPRQTSVGTGELFF	-	TRBV19	TRBJ2-2	17	-
TGTGCCAGCAGTTTATCAGCGGCAAGCCCCTACGAGCAGTACTTC	CASSLSAASPYEQYF	-	TRBV27	TRBJ2-7	15	-
TGTGCCAGCAGTTACTCGACCGGGGCAAGAATCTACGAGCAGTACTTC	CASSYSTGARIYEQYF	-	TRBV6-5	TRBJ2-7	16	-
TGTGCCAGCAGCACAACTAGCCCTCTACTTGAGCAGTACTTC	CASSTTSPLLEQYF	-	TRBV7-9	TRBJ2-7	14	-
TGTGCCAGCAGCTCCCTTCCCCTCTCGGGACAGGGGGCCTACGAGCAGTACTTC	CASSSLPLSGQGAYEQYF	TRBD1	TRBV13	TRBJ2-7	18	-
TGTGCCAGCAGTTTAGGTTCGGCACTATACGAGCAGTACTTC	CASSLGSALYEQYF	-	TRBV27	TRBJ2-7	14	-
TGTGCCAGCAGCGTAGAAATGGGGGAACGGTATGGCTACACCTTC	CASSVEMGERYGYTF	-	TRBV9	TRBJ1-2	15	-
TGTGCCAGCAGTTTCCCTGGGCCATACAATGAGCAGTTCTTC	CASSFPGPYNEQFF	-	TRBV27	TRBJ2-1	14	-
TGTGCCAGCAGCCTACGGCAGAAAGCCTACGAGCAGTACTTC	CASSLRQKAYEQYF	-	TRBV5-6	TRBJ2-7	14	-
TGTGCCAGCAGCCCTTTGTGGGCAGGGGAAGATCATGGCACAGATACGCAGTATTTT	CASSPLWAGEDHGTDTQYF	-	TRBV9	TRBJ2-3	19	once
TGCGCCAGCAGCTTCGGGACCACGAACACCGGGGAGCTGTTTTTT	CASSFGTTNTGELFF	-	TRBV5-1	TRBJ2-2	15	-
TGTGCCAGCAGTTACCGGTCGGGGGCGGGAAATCAGCCCCAGCATTTT	CASSYRSGAGNQPQHF	-	TRBV6-6	TRBJ1-5	16	-
TGCAGCGTTGGGAGACAGGGGTGGGTTGGCTACACCTTC	CSVGRQGWVGYTF	TRBD1	TRBV29-1	TRBJ1-2	13	once
TGTGCCTGGAGTTGGGGGACTGGGAGTGAGCAGTTCTTC	CAWSWGTGSEQFF	-	TRBV30	TRBJ2-1	13	-
TGTGCCAGCAGCTTAGCCCCGCTGGGGGAGACCCAGTACTTC	CASSLAPLGETQYF	-	TRBV7-9	TRBJ2-5	14	-
TGCGCCAGCAGGTTGGGGGGGTCGGAGACCCAGTACTTC	CASRLGGSETQYF	TRBD2	TRBV5-1	TRBJ2-5	13	-
TGTGCCAGCAGCTTTGACAGCACCAATGAAAAACTGTTTTTT	CASSFDSTNEKLFF	-	TRBV11-2	TRBJ1-4	14	-
TGTGCCTGCAGACCGGGACTAGCGCTCACCGGGGAGCTGTTTTTT	CACRPGLALTGELFF	TRBD2	TRBV30	TRBJ2-2	15	once
TGTGCCAGTAGTAGGGCGGGAGGGCCCAACGAGCAGTACTTC	CASSRAGGPNEQYF	TRBD2	TRBV19	TRBJ2-7	14	-